This entry concerns a single T cell receptor (beta chain). Germline V gene data show CDR1 as SGHVS and CDR2 as FQNEAQ. The junction had 3 bases not matched to a gene; V was cut back by 4 bases and J by 0 bases. This CDR3 contains 15 residues. The data are from a study of blood T cell repertoires in COVID-19. Profiling relied on immunoSEQ multiplex PCR, and the TCRdb table lists in-frame clones only, not all of them. The sample lists 150,000 or so clones, 84% occurring once. V and J are TRBV7-8 and TRBJ1-5, with 7 nucleotides matching TRBD1. This sequence originates from a man aged 50-59 years who had recovered from COVID-19. Specimen: PBMCs or T cells enriched from blood (not recorded which). Written as DNA, the CDR3 is TGTGCCAGCAGCTCCAGGGGGGATAGCAATCAGCCCCAGCATTTT. It encodes CASSSRGDSNQPQHF.